A selection of T cell receptor beta chains follows, all from one sample in a study of control samples from healthy donors and cancer patients. The protocol was immunoSEQ multiplex PCR, while the TCRdb copy is restricted to in-frame clones and leaves out a portion. The table has approximately 170,000 clones, around nine tenths seen once. Sample: blood. Receptor source: a man aged 30-40 years in good health. The CDR3 runs from the conserved cysteine through the conserved F or W. A D gene is named only where the DNA matches it firmly. Not every row has a clone size; where given, it reads once, few, many or a size class.

>-|TRBV5-5|TRBJ1-4|-
CASSLAGGEKLFF
TGTGCCAGCAGCTTGGCCGGGGGGGAAAAACTGTTTTTT
>-|TRBV6-5|TRBJ1-1|-
CASSPPSRRTEAFF
TGTGCCAGCAGTCCTCCATCTCGCCGCACTGAAGCTTTCTTT
>-|TRBV2|TRBJ1-1|once
CASSAAGWNTEAFF
TGTGCCAGCAGTGCCGCTGGATGGAACACTGAAGCTTTCTTT
>-|TRBV5-4|TRBJ1-2|-
CASSLDSYGYTF
TGTGCCAGCAGCTTGGACAGCTATGGCTACACCTTC
>-|TRBV7-2|TRBJ2-1|-
CASSFVVYNEQFF
TGTGCCAGCAGCTTTGTCGTCTACAATGAGCAGTTCTTC
>TRBD1|TRBV18|TRBJ1-3|-
CASSRDRDGTIYF
TGTGCCAGCTCACGGGACAGGGATGGCACCATATATTTT
>-|TRBV18|TRBJ1-2|-
CASSPFGGTAGYTF
TGTGCCAGCTCACCCTTCGGGGGGACTGCTGGCTACACCTTC
>-|TRBV5-1|TRBJ2-7|-
CASTSAGSSYEQYF
TGCGCCAGCACATCAGCGGGTAGCTCCTACGAGCAGTACTTC
>TRBD2|TRBV5-4|TRBJ2-1|-
CASSPGLAGGSSYNEQFF
TGTGCCAGCAGCCCGGGACTAGCGGGGGGCAGCTCCTACAATGAGCAGTTCTTC
>-|TRBV30|TRBJ1-1|once
CAWTGLNTEAFF
TGTGCCTGGACAGGGCTGAACACTGAAGCTTTCTTT
>TRBD1|TRBV11-2|TRBJ2-7|-
CASSLERRDRGHEQYF
TGTGCCAGCAGCTTAGAAAGGCGGGACAGGGGGCACGAGCAGTACTTC
>-|TRBV27|TRBJ2-3|-
CASSPRGPDTQYF
TGTGCCAGCAGTCCCCGGGGGCCAGATACGCAGTATTTT
>TRBD1|TRBV11-2|TRBJ2-7|-
CASSSSPGTVGLEQYF
TGTGCCAGCAGCTCATCCCCCGGGACAGTAGGGCTCGAGCAGTACTTC
>TRBD1|TRBV28|TRBJ1-1|-
CASSRQGARPEAFF
TGTGCCAGCAGTCGTCAGGGGGCGCGGCCTGAAGCTTTCTTT
>TRBD1|TRBV5-5|TRBJ1-5|-
CASSFDRDQPQHF
TGTGCCAGCAGCTTCGACAGGGATCAGCCCCAGCATTTT
>-|TRBV7-9|TRBJ1-4|-
CASSSPRGAANEKLFF
TGTGCCAGCAGCTCACCCCGAGGAGCAGCTAATGAAAAACTGTTTTTT
>-|TRBV2|TRBJ1-1|-
CASSVAGITEAFF
TGTGCCAGCAGTGTTGCGGGGATCACTGAAGCTTTCTTT
>TRBD2|TRBV5-5|TRBJ2-1|-
CASSATSGLNNEQFF
TGTGCCAGCAGCGCCACTAGCGGGCTGAACAATGAGCAGTTCTTC
>TRBD2|TRBV11-2|TRBJ2-1|-
CASSPGTSVLLEQFF
TGTGCCAGCAGCCCCGGGACTAGCGTTTTGTTGGAGCAGTTCTTC
>-|TRBV30|TRBJ1-1|-
CAWSVISGFAEAFF
TGTGCCTGGAGTGTAATCAGTGGGTTCGCTGAAGCTTTCTTT
>-|TRBV2|TRBJ1-1|-
CASKFELNTEAFF
TGTGCCAGCAAATTTGAGTTGAACACTGAAGCTTTCTTT
>TRBD1|TRBV4-3|TRBJ1-2|-
CASSQDGGTGYYSGYTF
TGCGCCAGCAGCCAAGATGGTGGGACAGGGTATTACTCCGGCTACACCTTC
>TRBD1|TRBV15|TRBJ2-3|-
CATSRGGTVGSDTQYF
TGTGCCACCAGCAGAGGGGGGACAGTCGGGTCAGATACGCAGTATTTT
>-|TRBV5-1|TRBJ1-2|-
CASRKLGTGGDTNYGYTF
TGCGCCAGCAGAAAGCTAGGGACCGGGGGAGACACAAACTATGGCTACACCTTC
>TRBD1|TRBV27|TRBJ2-7|once
CASSSPGQGPYEQYF
TGTGCCAGCAGCTCACCGGGACAGGGACCCTACGAGCAGTACTTC
>-|TRBV5-1|TRBJ1-2|-
CASSLDSANDYGYTF
TGCGCCAGCAGCTTGGATTCAGCTAACGACTATGGCTACACCTTC
>-|TRBV5-6|TRBJ1-3|-
CASSLSWEGAEGGTIYF
TGTGCCAGCAGCTTGTCCTGGGAAGGGGCCGAGGGTGGCACCATATATTTT
>-|TRBV19|TRBJ2-7|-
CASSAPGTANSYEQYF
TGTGCCAGTAGTGCCCCAGGGACCGCTAACTCCTACGAGCAGTACTTC
>TRBD2|TRBV11-3|TRBJ2-3|-
CASSSGRAGDTQYF
TGTGCCAGCTCTAGCGGGAGGGCGGGAGATACGCAGTATTTT
>TRBD2|TRBV5-5|TRBJ2-7|-
CARSPGAGGTYEQYF
TGTGCCCGCAGCCCGGGGGCGGGGGGAACTTACGAGCAGTACTTC
>TRBD2|TRBV15|TRBJ2-1|-
CATSRDGLAGDAHEQFF
TGTGCCACCAGCAGAGATGGGCTAGCGGGAGATGCGCATGAGCAGTTCTTC
>-|TRBV14|TRBJ2-5|few
CASSQEPARGQETQYF
TGTGCCAGCAGCCAAGAACCGGCTAGAGGTCAAGAGACCCAGTACTTC
>TRBD1|TRBV3-1/TRBV3-2|TRBJ2-6|-
CASSQGQGSGANVLTF
TGTGCCAGCAGCCAAGGACAGGGCTCTGGGGCCAACGTCCTGACTTTC
>-|TRBV3-1/TRBV3-2|TRBJ1-1|-
CASSHGQTTEAFF
TGTGCCAGCAGCCACGGACAGACCACTGAAGCTTTCTTT
>-|TRBV9|TRBJ2-7|-
CASSTGGLAPEQYF
TGTGCCAGCAGCACAGGGGGACTAGCACCCGAGCAGTACTTC
>TRBD2|TRBV7-6|TRBJ2-5|-
CASSVGTSGGSFQETQYF
TGTGCCAGCAGCGTAGGGACTAGCGGGGGTTCCTTCCAAGAGACCCAGTACTTC
>TRBD1|TRBV2|TRBJ2-5|-
CASSMGQTQETQYF
TGTGCCAGCAGTATGGGACAGACTCAAGAGACCCAGTACTTC
>-|TRBV18|TRBJ2-7|-
CASSRSTGGTYEQYF
TGTGCCAGCTCACGATCGACAGGTGGGACCTACGAGCAGTACTTC
>-|TRBV18|TRBJ2-6|-
CASSPASGANVLTF
TGTGCCAGCTCACCGGCCTCTGGGGCCAACGTCCTGACTTTC
>TRBD1|TRBV6-5|TRBJ1-2|-
CASSPTGGGGYGYTF
TGTGCCAGCAGTCCGACAGGGGGTGGGGGCTATGGCTACACCTTC
>-|TRBV4-3|TRBJ1-6|-
CASSQDGDNSPLHF
TGCGCCAGCAGCCAAGACGGCGATAATTCACCCCTCCACTTT